The 2 T cell receptor beta chains listed next were all sequenced from one sample in a study of T-cell reconstitution after alpha-beta-depleted transplantation in children. Using unique molecular identifiers, the investigators prepared the TCRbeta library. One entry per CDR3 protein results from TCRdb running MiXCR on the PCR reads. The sample has about half a million distinct CDR3 sequences; around an eighth are singletons. The sequences come from PBMCs from the stem cell graft donor, collected from the stem cell graft. The receptor source for this set is a human donor who donated a stem cell graft to a child with combined immunodeficiency.

The V and J genes are TRBV7-9 and TRBJ2-1, with D tentatively TRBD1 (5 bases). Germline-derived CDR1 and CDR2 are SEHNR and FQNEAQ (reference sequence). V lost 0 bases and J 9 bases, leaving 18 bases between the germline ends. The length of the CDR3 is 16 residues. The CDR3 loop reads CASSLARGHLSSEQFF. The CDR3, as DNA: TGTGCCAGCAGCTTAGCGCGTGGACACCTAAGCAGTGAGCAGTTCTTC.

V gene TRBV7-2 combines with J gene TRBJ1-4; D unclear. This CDR3 spans 17 amino acids. Germline-derived CDR1 and CDR2 are SGHTA and FQGNSA. Trimming left V 5 bases short and J 5 bases short, with 21 bases between. CDR3 region: CASSRGLQEGGNEKLFF. CDR3 in DNA: TGTGCCAGCAGCCGCGGCCTGCAGGAAGGAGGAAATGAAAAACTGTTTTTT.